The TCR beta chain described here comes from a study of CD8 T cells in Susac syndrome. CDR3 length: 15 residues. V lost 1 base to trimming and J lost 4 bases, with 10 bases between them. CDR1 is MGHDK, CDR2 SYGVNS, per germline. A quantity of about 0.5 to 1 ug RNA underwent reverse transcription using random hexamers. By means of immunoSEQ multiplex PCR, TCR beta CDR3 spanning 54 Vbeta and 13 Jbeta underwent amplification. TCRdb reanalysed the immunoSEQ multiplex PCR reads using MiXCR and keeps one entry per CDR3 protein. The repertoire consists of about 180,000 distinct CDR3 sequences, with 95% to 97% occurring once and the leading ten covering 0.12%. TCR beta from blood CD8+ and CD4+ T cells was sequenced. Patients with Susac syndrome met diagnostic criteria defined recently for definite or probable disease.

The chain employs TRBV25-1 and TRBJ2-2; D unclear. The sequencing sample was made of CD4+ T cells from PBMCs. This receptor was taken from a human donor with Susac syndrome. The CDR3 DNA is TGTGCCAGCAGTGAATCGTCCCTGAGCACCGGGGAGCTGTTTTTT. It translates to CASSESSLSTGELFF.